Described below is a single T cell receptor (beta chain) sequence and its context. Its antigen is currently unknown. Drug-resistant or recurrent cytomegalovirus affected these solid-organ transplant recipient patients. These data come from a study of T cell therapy after organ transplantation. Clones were read by immunoSEQ multiplex PCR, and TCRdb kept only the in-frame ones, dropping some. The table includes about 50,000 clones, approximately 94% detected once. CDR1 and CDR2 (germline): GTSNPN, SVGIG (reference sequence). The CDR3 contains 12 residues. V was pared by 1 base and J by 3 bases, with 7 bases between.

The chain combines TRBV30 with TRBJ2-7; D is uncertain. The TCR sequence derives from a human patient who had received a solid organ transplant and had CMV disease. The sequenced sample was CD8+ T cells from blood, obtained before autologous CMV-specific T cell therapy. DNA for the CDR3: TGTGCCTGGAGTGGCCCTAACTACGAGCAGTACTTC. Its translation is CAWSGPNYEQYF.